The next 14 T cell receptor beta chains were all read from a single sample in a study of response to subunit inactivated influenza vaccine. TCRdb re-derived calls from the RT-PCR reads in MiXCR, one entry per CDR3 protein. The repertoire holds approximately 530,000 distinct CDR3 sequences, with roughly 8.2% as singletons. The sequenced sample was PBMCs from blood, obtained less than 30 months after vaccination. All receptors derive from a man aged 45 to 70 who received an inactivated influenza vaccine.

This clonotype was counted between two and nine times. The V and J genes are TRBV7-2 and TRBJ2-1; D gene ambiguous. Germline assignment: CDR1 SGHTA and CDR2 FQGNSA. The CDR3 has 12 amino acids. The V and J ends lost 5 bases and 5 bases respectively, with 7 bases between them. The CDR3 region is CASSPQHNEQFF. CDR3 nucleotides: TGTGCCAGCAGCCCCCAACACAATGAGCAGTTCTTC. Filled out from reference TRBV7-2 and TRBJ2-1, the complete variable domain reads GAGVSQSPSNKVTEKGKDVELRCDPISGHTALYWYRQSLGQGLEFLIYFQGNSAPDKSGLPSDRFSAERTGGSVSTLTIQRTQQEDSAVYLCASSPQHNEQFFGPGTRLTVL.

The CDR3 region has the DNA TGTGCCAGCAGTGCCGGACCGAAGGTGTTCGGCTACACCTTC. Protein sequence: CASSAGPKVFGYTF. This chain links TRBV12-3 or TRBV12-4 with TRBJ1-2; D gene ambiguous. The V end was cut by 5 bases, the J end by 8 bases, with 18 bases between. The CDR3 is made up of 14 amino acids.

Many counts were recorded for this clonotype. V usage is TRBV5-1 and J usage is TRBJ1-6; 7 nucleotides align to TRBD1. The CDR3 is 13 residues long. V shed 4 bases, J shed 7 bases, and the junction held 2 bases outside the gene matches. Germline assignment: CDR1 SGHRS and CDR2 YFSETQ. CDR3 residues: CASSGTENSPLHF. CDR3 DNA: TGCGCCAGCAGCGGGACAGAAAATTCACCCCTCCACTTT.

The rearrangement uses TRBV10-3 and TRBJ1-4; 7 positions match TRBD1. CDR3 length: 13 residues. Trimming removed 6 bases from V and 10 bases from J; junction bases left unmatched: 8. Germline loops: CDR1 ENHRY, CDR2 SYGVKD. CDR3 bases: TGTGCCATCAGGGAGGGGGCGCGTGGAAAACTGTTTTTT. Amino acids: CAIREGARGKLFF.

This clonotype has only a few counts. CDR3 sequence: CASSQDGDGSPLHF. The CDR3 DNA sequence: TGTGCCAGCAGCCAAGACGGGGACGGCTCACCCCTCCACTTT. This sequence joins TRBV4-2 and TRBJ1-6; tentative D call: TRBD1 (5 bases). Trimming shortened V by 0 bases and J by 10 bases, and 10 bases separated the two germline ends. Per germline, CDR1 LGHNA and CDR2 YNFKEQ. CDR3 length equals 14 residues.

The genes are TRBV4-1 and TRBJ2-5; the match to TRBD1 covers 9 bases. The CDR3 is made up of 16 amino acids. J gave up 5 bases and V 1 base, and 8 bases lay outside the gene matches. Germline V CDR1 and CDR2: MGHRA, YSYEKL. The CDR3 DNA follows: TGCGCCAGCAGCCAAGCGGACAGGGGTGGAGTTGAGACCCAGTACTTC. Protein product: CASSQADRGGVETQYF.

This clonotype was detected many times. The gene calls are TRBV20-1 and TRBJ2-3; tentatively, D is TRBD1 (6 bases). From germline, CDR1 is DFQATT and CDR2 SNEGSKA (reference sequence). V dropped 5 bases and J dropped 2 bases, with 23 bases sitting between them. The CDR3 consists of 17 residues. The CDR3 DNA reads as TGCAGTGCTCAAAGTGTAACAGGGAGTTATAACACAGATACGCAGTATTTT. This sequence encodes CSAQSVTGSYNTDTQYF.

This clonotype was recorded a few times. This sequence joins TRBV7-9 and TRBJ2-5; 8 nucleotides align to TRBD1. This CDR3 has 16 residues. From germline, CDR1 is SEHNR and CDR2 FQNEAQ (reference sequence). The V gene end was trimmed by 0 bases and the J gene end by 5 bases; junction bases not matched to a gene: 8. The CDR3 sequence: CASSLAGQGRGETQYF. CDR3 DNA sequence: TGTGCCAGCAGCTTAGCCGGACAGGGTAGAGGCGAGACCCAGTACTTC.

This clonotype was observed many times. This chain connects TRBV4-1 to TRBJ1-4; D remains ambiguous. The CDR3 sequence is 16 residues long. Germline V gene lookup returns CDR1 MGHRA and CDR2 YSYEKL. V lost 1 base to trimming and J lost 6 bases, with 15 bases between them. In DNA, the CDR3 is TGCGCCAGCAGCCAAGTCCTAGGCCGAGGGTATGAAAAACTGTTTTTT. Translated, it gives CASSQVLGRGYEKLFF.

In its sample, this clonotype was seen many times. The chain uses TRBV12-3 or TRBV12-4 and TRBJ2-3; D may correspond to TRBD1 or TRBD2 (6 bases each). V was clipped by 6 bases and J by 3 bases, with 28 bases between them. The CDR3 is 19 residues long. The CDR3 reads CASRRLWPGAPKSTDTQYF. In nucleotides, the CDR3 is TGTGCCAGCAGACGGCTATGGCCGGGGGCGCCAAAGTCGACAGATACGCAGTATTTT.

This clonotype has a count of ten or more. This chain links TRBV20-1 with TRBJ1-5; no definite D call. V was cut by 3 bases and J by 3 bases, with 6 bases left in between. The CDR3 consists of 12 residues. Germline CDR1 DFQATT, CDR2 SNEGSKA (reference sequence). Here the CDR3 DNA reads TGCAGTGCTAGTCGGTCCAATCAGCCCCAGCATTTT. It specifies CSASRSNQPQHF.

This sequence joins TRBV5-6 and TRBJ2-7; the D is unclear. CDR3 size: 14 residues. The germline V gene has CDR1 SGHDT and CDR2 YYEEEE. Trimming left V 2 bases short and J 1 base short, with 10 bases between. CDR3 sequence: CASSFKTASYEQYF. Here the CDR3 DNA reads TGTGCCAGCAGCTTCAAAACAGCTTCCTACGAGCAGTACTTC.

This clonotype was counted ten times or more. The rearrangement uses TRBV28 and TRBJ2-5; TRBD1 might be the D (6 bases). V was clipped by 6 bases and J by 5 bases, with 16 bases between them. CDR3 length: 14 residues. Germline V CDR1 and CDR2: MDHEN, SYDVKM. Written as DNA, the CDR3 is TGTGCCAGCAGGCGGAGGACAGTCCACGAGACCCAGTACTTC. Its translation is CASRRRTVHETQYF.

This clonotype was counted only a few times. The CDR3 DNA reads as TGTGCCAGCAGCTTAGCGCATGGGGTCCACTATGGCTACACCTTC. Its translation is CASSLAHGVHYGYTF. The gene calls are TRBV7-8 and TRBJ1-2, with D uncertain. CDR1 and CDR2 from the germline V gene are SGHVS and FQNEAQ. The V and J ends lost 0 bases and 3 bases respectively, with 11 bases between them. The CDR3 loop spans 15 amino acids.